A single sample gave rise to the 21 T cell receptor beta chains below, sequenced in a study of T cell responses to AZD1222 COVID-19 vaccine. The table came from immunoSEQ multiplex PCR; TCRdb's copy has only in-frame clones and leaves some out. The table records more than 150,000 clones, 70% to 90% of them present only once. The material was peripheral blood, obtained after recovery from COVID-19. The receptors come from an adult who had recovered from COVID-19.

The V and J genes are TRBV11-1 and TRBJ1-5; perhaps TRBD1 as D (5 bases). Per germline, CDR1 SGHAT and CDR2 FQDESV (reference sequence). The CDR3 consists of 13 residues. Trimming took off 5 bases at V and 10 bases at J, with 15 bases between the two ends. The CDR3 loop reads CASSHSGGYPQHF. The DNA of the CDR3 is TGTGCCAGCAGCCATTCGGGGGGATATCCCCAGCATTTT.

The chain is built from TRBV3-1 (or the pseudogene TRBV3-2) and TRBJ2-1, with TRBD2 matching over 11 bases. The junction had 11 bases not matched to a gene; V was cut back by 3 bases and J by 7 bases. CDR1 and CDR2 from the germline V gene are LGHDT and YNNKEL (reference sequence). This CDR3 has 17 amino acids. CDR3 loop: CASSHPVAGGVGNEQFF. In DNA, the CDR3 is TGTGCCAGCAGCCATCCTGTAGCGGGAGGGGTGGGGAATGAGCAGTTCTTC.

V and J are TRBV10-3 and TRBJ2-1, with D tentatively TRBD1 (6 bases). Between the trimmed V and J ends, which lost 8 bases and 4 bases, there was a span of 12 bases. The CDR3 has 13 residues. The germline V gene has CDR1 ENHRY and CDR2 SYGVKD. The CDR3 loop is CAIHRDKYNEQFF. The CDR3 region has the DNA TGTGCCATCCACCGGGACAAATACAATGAGCAGTTCTTC.

The V and J genes are TRBV3-1 (or the pseudogene TRBV3-2) and TRBJ1-1, with 8 bases identical to TRBD1. V was clipped by 4 bases and J by 4 bases; unmatched bases: 5. Germline V gene sequence: CDR1 LGHDT, CDR2 YNNKEL (reference sequence). CDR3 size: 14 residues. The CDR3 nucleotides read TGTGCCAGCAGCCTAAACAGGGGGTCCACTGAAGCTTTCTTT. Amino acids: CASSLNRGSTEAFF.

CDR3 amino acids: CASSQDLGSGRETDTQYF. The CDR3 region has the DNA TGTGCCAGCAGCCAAGATCTTGGGAGCGGGAGGGAGACAGATACGCAGTATTTT. This sequence joins TRBV3-1 (or the pseudogene TRBV3-2) and TRBJ2-3; TRBD2 matches 10 bases. Trimming at V came to 0 bases and at J to 3 bases, leaving 9 bases not matched to a gene. The CDR3 sequence is 18 residues long. Germline CDR1 is LGHDT and CDR2 is YNNKEL (reference sequence).

The chain recombines TRBV2 with TRBJ2-3, with 8 bases aligning to TRBD2. The CDR3 covers 16 residues. Per germline, CDR1 SNHLY and CDR2 FYNNEI. Germline trimming cut 7 bases from V and 1 base from J; bases unmatched to any gene: 10. The CDR3 DNA follows: TGTGCCAGCACCGAAGGTGGGACTAGGGGCACAGATACGCAGTATTTT. This codes for CASTEGGTRGTDTQYF.

This clone has more than one count but fewer than ten. This sequence joins TRBV3-1 (or the pseudogene TRBV3-2) and TRBJ2-7; no firm D call. CDR3 size: 12 residues. CDR1 is LGHDT, CDR2 YNNKEL, per germline (reference sequence). V dropped 1 base and J dropped 4 bases, with 5 bases sitting between them. In DNA form, the CDR3 reads TGTGCCAGCAGCCAAGGCTTTTACGAGCAGTACTTC. This gives the protein CASSQGFYEQYF.

The V and J genes are TRBV7-2 and TRBJ2-3; D ambiguous. The V end lost 1 base, the J end lost 3 bases, and 5 bases lay between the germline ends. The length of the CDR3 is 13 residues. Germline V lookup: CDR1 SGHTA, CDR2 FQGNSA. The CDR3 nucleotides read TGTGCCAGCAGCTTAGACTATACAGATACGCAGTATTTT. Translation gives CASSLDYTDTQYF. Full variable domain (missing parts from reference TRBV7-2 and TRBJ2-3): GAGVSQSPSNKVTEKGKDVELRCDPISGHTALYWYRQSLGQGLEFLIYFQGNSAPDKSGLPSDRFSAERTGGSVSTLTIQRTQQEDSAVYLCASSLDYTDTQYFGPGTRLTVL.

The chain recombines TRBV16 with TRBJ1-1; D is uncertain. Trimming took off 4 bases at V and 1 base at J, with 10 bases between the two ends. Germline V CDR1 and CDR2: KGHSY, FQNENV. The length of the CDR3 is 14 residues. CDR3 in amino acids: CASSPSDRNTEAFF. The CDR3 nucleotides read TGTGCCAGCAGCCCAAGTGATAGGAACACTGAAGCTTTCTTT.

This CDR3 reads CASSYWREGNEQYF. CDR3 DNA: TGTGCCAGCAGTTACTGGCGGGAGGGTAACGAGCAGTACTTC. The rearrangement uses TRBV6-5 and TRBJ2-7; 9 bases match TRBD2. V shed 1 base, J shed 5 bases, and the junction held 3 bases outside the gene matches. Germline V lookup: CDR1 MNHEY, CDR2 SVGAGI. The CDR3 sequence is 14 residues long.

V gene TRBV5-1 combines with J gene TRBJ2-7; 9 nucleotides match TRBD1. This CDR3 spans 15 amino acids. Per germline, CDR1 SGHRS and CDR2 YFSETQ. With V trimmed by 0 bases and J by 6 bases, 7 bases remained unmatched. The CDR3 protein is CASSLEGTGLREQYF. CDR3 coding DNA: TGCGCCAGCAGCTTGGAAGGGACAGGGTTACGCGAGCAGTACTTC.

The chain employs TRBV6-5 and TRBJ2-3, with D perhaps TRBD1 (6 bases). Between the trimmed V and J ends, which lost 6 bases and 3 bases, there was a span of 10 bases. Germline loops: CDR1 MNHEY, CDR2 SVGAGI. The CDR3 spans 13 residues. DNA for the CDR3: TGTGCCAGCAGAGACACAGGGACAGATACGCAGTATTTT. It encodes CASRDTGTDTQYF.

The chain employs TRBV5-6 and TRBJ1-4; TRBD1 might be the D (6 bases). The CDR3 length is 13 residues. The germline CDR1 and CDR2 sequences are SGHDT and YYEEEE. V was clipped by 2 bases and J by 8 bases, with 10 bases between them. The CDR3 DNA is TGTGCCAGCAGCTTACAGGGTCCCGAAAAACTGTTTTTT. Residues: CASSLQGPEKLFF.

This chain connects TRBV10-3 to TRBJ1-2, with D uncertain. The ends were cut back, 5 bases at V and 0 bases at J, with 16 bases in the middle. There are 16 residues in the CDR3. The germline V gene encodes CDR1 ENHRY and CDR2 SYGVKD. CDR3 in amino acids: CAISKPGHEPNYGYTF. CDR3 nucleotide sequence: TGTGCCATCAGTAAACCGGGCCACGAACCTAACTATGGCTACACCTTC.

This clone has a single count. V is TRBV5-4 and J is TRBJ1-6; no firm D call. V lost 2 bases, J lost 0 bases, and 6 bases lay in between. The CDR3 spans 15 residues. Per germline, CDR1 SGHNT and CDR2 YYREEE (reference sequence). The CDR3 spells CASSLQSSYNSPLHF. The CDR3 bases are TGTGCCAGCAGCTTACAGAGCTCCTATAATTCACCCCTCCACTTT.

This clone has a single count. The rearrangement uses TRBV9 and TRBJ2-7, with 15 positions matching TRBD2. The CDR3 contains 19 residues. In germline, CDR1 is SGDLS, CDR2 YYNGEE. V lost 0 bases to trimming and J lost 5 bases; unmatched junction nucleotides: 12. This chain's CDR3 is CASSVGGTSGRPLWNEQYF. For the CDR3, the DNA is TGTGCCAGCAGCGTAGGAGGGACTAGCGGGAGGCCTCTTTGGAACGAGCAGTACTTC.

A single count supports this clone. This chain links TRBV7-3 with TRBJ1-1, with D unclear. The germline CDR1 and CDR2 sequences are SGHTA and FQGTGA. This CDR3 is built from 13 residues. With 5 bases removed from V and 0 bases from J, the gap between germline ends came to 7 bases. CDR3 DNA: TGTGCCAGCAGCCGCCATATGAACACTGAAGCTTTCTTT. Encoded protein: CASSRHMNTEAFF.

The V gene is TRBV28, the J gene TRBJ1-6, with D possibly TRBD1 on 5 matching bases. This CDR3 has 15 amino acids. Trimming shortened V by 5 bases and J by 2 bases, and 10 bases separated the two germline ends. Germline assignment: CDR1 MDHEN and CDR2 SYDVKM. The CDR3 region is CASSGTGPYNSPLHF. The CDR3 nucleotides are TGTGCCAGCAGTGGGACGGGACCCTATAATTCACCCCTCCACTTT.

This chain joins TRBV4-2 and TRBJ1-1; TRBD1 agrees at 7 bases. The V and J ends lost 4 bases and 7 bases, in that order; junction bases with no gene match: 6. The CDR3 sequence is 13 residues long. CDR1 and CDR2 (germline): LGHNA, YNFKEQ. The CDR3 loop is CASSPPGTDEAFF. CDR3 nucleotides: TGTGCCAGCAGCCCCCCCGGGACAGATGAAGCTTTCTTT.

V and J are TRBV28 and TRBJ1-1; D is ambiguous. Trimming removed 1 base from V and 5 bases from J, with 8 bases in between. This CDR3 is 13 amino acids long. Germline CDR1 is MDHEN and CDR2 is SYDVKM. CDR3 protein: CASSLSVWTEAFF. CDR3 in DNA: TGTGCCAGCAGTTTATCGGTTTGGACTGAAGCTTTCTTT.

This sequence joins TRBV6-5 and TRBJ1-3; 7 bases align to TRBD1. The CDR3 spans 13 residues. The trim removed 6 bases at V and 4 bases at J, leaving 3 bases unmatched. The germline V gene has CDR1 MNHEY and CDR2 SVGAGI. CDR3 residues: CASRPGQGNTIYF. In DNA, the CDR3 is TGTGCCAGCAGACCGGGACAGGGAAACACCATATATTTT.